This TCR beta chain is from a study of T cell responses to AZD1222 COVID-19 vaccine (dated by TCRdb to the early 2020s). In the study overall: Because spike-specific TCR depth and breadth did not differ between the two schedules, AZD1222 recipients who got a second dose at roughly 4 weeks were pooled with those who got a second dose at roughly 12 weeks. TCR sequencing was performed for roughly 250 trial participants, of whom about 200 were given two doses of AZD1222 and some 25 were given two doses of MenACWY control vaccine. Enrollment into the trials was organized by age into subgroups of 18-55, 56-69 and 70-plus years, and those subgroups contained around 150, 28 and 57 TCR-sequenced participants, respectively. The investigation overall reported the following: The vaccine-associated CD4 TCRs covered the entire spike protein, and the dominant responses fell in regions 160-218 and 743-854. Conclusions about previously exposed vaccinees are limited because only six or seven AZD1222 recipients were SARS-CoV-2 seropositive at baseline. Because no day 14 peak-response samples were available, repertoires were characterized only after the peak T cell response. The 56-69-year group was small, and its depth increase did not reach significance, likely because of low power. Epitopes outside the regions mutated in the B.1.351 and B.1.1.7 variants were reportedly recognized by nearly half of the unique spike-specific TCRs. After two AZD1222 doses, both the breadth and the depth of spike-specific TCRs were significantly higher than at day 0 and than in MenACWY recipients. Participants were mostly white British, with more females than males. The authors suggested clonal diversity may have been underestimated.

Between the V and J ends, shortened by 7 bases and 11 bases respectively, the junction contains 23 bases. Reading the germline V gene gives CDR1 SGHTA and CDR2 FQGNSA. The CDR3 holds 15 amino acids from the cysteine to the phenylalanine. CDR3 DNA is the only sequence kept; it has 45 bases, read in frame from the first base. Comments on this clone: No antigen is known for it. No base quality information exists; no much larger clone differs at one position.

The CDR3 regions of human TCRbeta chains were analyzed by immunosequencing. In the paper's pipeline: Repertoire TCRs were matched against a reference library of SARS-CoV-2-specific TCRs generated with the MIRA antigen-specificity platform. Breadth meant the fraction of unique TCRs that were SARS-CoV-2-associated, whereas depth meant the fraction of total T cells that were SARS-CoV-2-associated. Using the MIRA data, each spike-specific TCR was mapped to the spike region that the TCR reacts to and placed in a CD4 or CD8 class. Log10-transformed breadth and depth values were compared by one-way ANOVA with Sidak's multiple comparisons tests. This is the immuneACCESS table as TCRdb keeps it, with only in-frame sequences that have V and J called. A part of the clones is gone; compared with another copy, unresolved V genes explain less than half, and the rest is unexplained. That table gives V, J and clone size, and the DNA gave D and trimming. This sample is represented by around 150,000 clones; about 80% of them were singletons. 4.1% of the sample is in the top ten clones.

This specimen's time point label, interpreted: baseline before first vaccination. Vaccinee samples were obtained from the UK trials COV001 and COV002, which included a single-blind randomized controlled phase 2/3 trial of AZD1222 (ChAdOx1 nCoV-19) in healthy adults. For TCRbeta chain sequencing, PBMC samples were collected from trial participants at day 0 and at day 28 after the second dose. This clonotype was obtained from an adult in good health. This specimen consisted of peripheral blood, obtained on day 0 of AZD1222 vaccination. The V gene is TRBV7-2 and the J gene is TRBJ1-4, with no confident D gene call. The CDR3 here reads CASTFLDGTHHKLFF. The bases read TGTGCCAGCACCTTCCTGGACGGAACCCATCATAAACTGTTTTTT.